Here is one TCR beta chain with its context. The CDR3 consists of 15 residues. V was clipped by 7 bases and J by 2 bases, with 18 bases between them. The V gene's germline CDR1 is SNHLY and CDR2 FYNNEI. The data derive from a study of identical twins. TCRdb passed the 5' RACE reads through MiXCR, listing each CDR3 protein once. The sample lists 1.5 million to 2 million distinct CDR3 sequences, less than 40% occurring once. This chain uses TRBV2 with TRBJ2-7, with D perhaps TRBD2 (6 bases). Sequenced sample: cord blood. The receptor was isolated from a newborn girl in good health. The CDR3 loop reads CASKGPGLSPYEQYF. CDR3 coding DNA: TGTGCCAGCAAGGGTCCCGGACTATCCCCCTACGAGCAGTACTTC.